Below are 8 T cell receptor beta chains sequenced from a single sample in a study of CD8 T cells in ankylosing spondylitis. TCRdb re-derived calls from the 5' RACE reads in MiXCR, one entry per CDR3 protein. The sample has 150,000 to 200,000 distinct CDR3 sequences, about a third seen once. Source material: synovial fluid, either unsorted or a sorted T cell fraction (not recorded which). These receptors were taken from a male donor with ankylosing spondylitis.

The V and J genes are TRBV20-1 and TRBJ2-2, with a tentative D call TRBD2 (6 bases). The V gene's germline CDR1 is DFQATT and CDR2 SNEGSKA (reference sequence). This CDR3 spans 15 amino acids. Trimming cost V 1 base and J 5 bases, with 14 bases left between them. CDR3 protein: CSARGGRRETGELFF. The CDR3 coding sequence is TGCAGTGCTAGAGGAGGCCGCCGGGAGACCGGGGAGCTGTTTTTT.

The gene calls are TRBV7-2 and TRBJ1-2, with no clear D. This CDR3 has 15 residues. V lost 5 bases to trimming and J lost 7 bases, with 20 bases between them. Germline V gene lookup returns CDR1 SGHTA and CDR2 FQGNSA. The CDR3: CASSLRTPNVGGYTF. The CDR3, as DNA: TGTGCCAGCAGCCTCAGGACTCCTAACGTAGGTGGCTACACCTTC.

The chain combines TRBV11-2 with TRBJ1-3; TRBD1 matches at 7 bases. J gave up 5 bases and V 1 base, and 17 bases lay outside the gene matches. The CDR3 length is 19 residues. CDR1 SGHAT and CDR2 FQNNGV come from the germline V gene. This CDR3 reads CASSLVKAGQQTRRNTIYF. CDR3 DNA sequence: TGTGCCAGCAGCTTAGTAAAAGCGGGACAGCAGACCCGGAGAAACACCATATATTTT. The full variable domain, with the rest looked up from reference TRBV11-2 and TRBJ1-3, is EAGVAQSPRYKIIEKRQSVAFWCNPISGHATLYWYQQILGQGPKLLIQFQNNGVVDDSQLPKDRFSAERLKGVDSTLKIQPAKLEDSAVYLCASSLVKAGQQTRRNTIYFGEGSWLTVV.

This clonotype has a handful of counts. V usage is TRBV5-6 and J usage is TRBJ1-5; D is unclear. Germline V lookup: CDR1 SGHDT, CDR2 YYEEEE. V was clipped by 1 base and J by 0 bases, with 8 bases between them. This CDR3 has 15 amino acids. The CDR3 nucleotides are TGTGCCAGCAGCTTGTCCGCGGCTAGCAATCAGCCCCAGCATTTT. The encoded protein is CASSLSAASNQPQHF.

The chain recombines TRBV28 with TRBJ2-1, with 12 nucleotides matching TRBD2. V gave up 3 bases and J gave up 9 bases; unmatched junction bases: 6. The germline gives CDR1 MDHEN, CDR2 SYDVKM. CDR3 size: 15 residues. The CDR3 is CASSLGLAGGAEQFF. DNA for the CDR3: TGTGCCAGCAGTTTGGGGCTAGCGGGAGGGGCTGAGCAGTTCTTC.

This clonotype was detected only a few times. The J gene is TRBJ1-2, the V gene TRBV20-1; D perhaps matches TRBD1 (6 bases). Germline-derived CDR1 and CDR2 are DFQATT and SNEGSKA (reference sequence). The CDR3 sequence is 17 residues long. V was clipped by 3 bases and J by 4 bases, with 24 bases between them. The CDR3 spells CSASLTLGGVKRYGYTF. CDR3 in DNA: TGCAGTGCTAGCCTAACTTTGGGGGGCGTTAAGCGCTATGGCTACACCTTC.

This clonotype has more than one count but fewer than ten. CDR3 residues: CASSLAEGPENTQYF. The CDR3 DNA reads as TGTGCCAGCAGCTTAGCCGAAGGGCCCGAAAATACGCAGTATTTT. The J gene is TRBJ2-3, the V gene TRBV11-2; no clear D. CDR3 length: 15 amino acids. Germline CDR1 SGHAT, CDR2 FQNNGV. V was pared by 1 base and J by 7 bases, with 15 bases between.

This clonotype was seen a few times. The V call is TRBV20-1, the J call TRBJ1-6; no reliable D call. Germline V gene sequence: CDR1 DFQATT, CDR2 SNEGSKA (reference sequence). With 3 bases removed from V and 5 bases from J, the gap between germline ends came to 8 bases. This CDR3 contains 13 residues. CDR3 amino acids: CSARGQNNSPLHF. As DNA, the CDR3 is TGCAGTGCTAGGGGTCAGAATAATTCACCCCTCCACTTT.